Below are 20 T cell receptor beta chains sequenced from a single sample in a study of technical replicates of blood from several donors. Assay: immunoSEQ multiplex PCR; the TCRdb copy retains only in-frame clones and omits some. The sample includes roughly 60,000 clones, roughly nine tenths of them seen just once. The sequencing sample was made of PBMCs. These receptors all come from a human donor in good health. Some clones in this sample may be carry-over from other donors' samples.

J is TRBJ2-7 and V is TRBV7-2; the D gene is possibly TRBD2 (6 bases). V was clipped by 5 bases and J by 3 bases, with 11 bases between them. This CDR3 has 13 amino acids. The V gene's germline CDR1 is SGHTA and CDR2 FQGNSA. CDR3 residues: CASSPEGYYEQYF. The DNA for the CDR3 is TGTGCCAGCAGCCCGGAGGGTTACTACGAGCAGTACTTC.

This clone was counted once. The chain carries TRBV10-3 and TRBJ1-2, with 9 bases lining up with TRBD1. This CDR3 contains 13 residues. The V and J ends lost 6 bases and 6 bases, in that order; junction bases with no gene match: 5. CDR1 is ENHRY, CDR2 SYGVKD, per germline. The CDR3 nucleotides are TGTGCCATCAGACAGACAGGGGGTAATGGCTACACCTTC. It codes for CAIRQTGGNGYTF.

The J gene is TRBJ2-2, the V gene TRBV19, with TRBD1 matching 8 bases. V dropped 6 bases and J dropped 6; count of bases not matched to a gene: 9. This CDR3 region has 15 residues. Germline assignment: CDR1 LNHDA and CDR2 SQIVND (reference sequence). This chain's CDR3 is CASRSGGATPGELFF. CDR3 nucleotide sequence: TGTGCCAGTAGATCAGGGGGCGCGACGCCCGGGGAGCTGTTTTTT.

The sample holds a few counts of this clone. The chain couples TRBV11-1 to TRBJ2-5, with 7 positions matching TRBD2. The trim removed 5 bases at V and 1 base at J, leaving 7 bases unmatched. Germline V gene lookup returns CDR1 SGHAT and CDR2 FQDESV (reference sequence). The CDR3 length is 15 residues. Here the CDR3 DNA reads TGTGCCAGCAGCCAATCACTAGCGACCCAAGAGACCCAGTACTTC. Translating it yields CASSQSLATQETQYF. The full variable domain, with the rest looked up from reference TRBV11-1 and TRBJ2-5, is EAEVAQSPRYKITEKSQAVAFWCDPISGHATLYWYRQILGQGPELLVQFQDESVVDDSQLPKDRFSAERLKGVDSTLKIQPAELGDSAMYLCASSQSLATQETQYFGPGTRLLVL.

The V and J genes are TRBV6-5 and TRBJ1-5; no reliable D call. The V and J ends lost 2 bases and 5 bases respectively, with 10 bases between them. Germline CDR1 and CDR2: MNHEY and SVGAGI. This CDR3 has 14 residues. The CDR3 coding sequence is TGTGCCAGCAGTTACACCGAGGCGGATCAGCCCCAGCATTTT. Its translation: CASSYTEADQPQHF.

V and J are TRBV6-5 and TRBJ2-1; 8 positions agree with TRBD2. Trimming at V came to 6 bases and at J to 9 bases, leaving 4 bases not matched to a gene. This CDR3 spans 12 amino acids. Germline CDR1 MNHEY, CDR2 SVGAGI. CDR3 in amino acids: CASSLSGAEQFF. As DNA, the CDR3 is TGTGCCAGCAGCCTTAGCGGGGCTGAGCAGTTCTTC.

A single count supports this clone. The chain recombines TRBV28 with TRBJ2-7; TRBD1 matches 7 bases. The CDR3 totals 16 residues. V lost 6 bases to trimming and J lost 0 bases; unmatched junction nucleotides: 11. The V gene's germline CDR1 is MDHEN and CDR2 SYDVKM. CDR3 loop: CASSSPWGQSSYEQYF. CDR3 sequence (DNA): TGTGCCAGCAGCTCACCCTGGGGACAGAGCTCCTACGAGCAGTACTTC.

The rearrangement links TRBV15 to TRBJ1-2; D is unclear. Per the germline V gene, CDR1 is LNHNV and CDR2 is YYDKDF (reference sequence). There are 12 residues in the CDR3. V lost 4 bases and J lost 8, with 11 bases in between. The CDR3 loop is CATSKGAVGYTF. The CDR3 DNA reads as TGTGCCACCAGCAAGGGAGCGGTAGGCTACACCTTC.

V usage is TRBV7-9 and J usage is TRBJ2-2; D remains unclear. The CDR3 has 15 amino acids. V lost 1 base to trimming and J lost 1 base, with 7 bases between them. Germline assignment: CDR1 SEHNR and CDR2 FQNEAQ (reference sequence). CDR3 region: CASSLDTGNTGELFF. The CDR3 DNA sequence: TGTGCCAGCAGCTTAGATACGGGGAACACCGGGGAGCTGTTTTTT.

This clone was counted once. This sequence joins TRBV13 and TRBJ1-1; D call uncertain. The germline CDR1 and CDR2 sequences are PRHDT and FYEKMQ (reference sequence). Trimming stripped 5 bases from V and 1 base from J, with 2 bases between. The CDR3 covers 11 residues. The CDR3 bases are TGTGCCAGCAGCCGGAACACTGAAGCTTTCTTT. This sequence encodes CASSRNTEAFF.

This chain joins TRBV11-2 and TRBJ1-2; D not certain. The CDR3 contains 15 residues. Germline V gene data show CDR1 as SGHAT and CDR2 as FQNNGV. Between the trimmed V and J ends, which lost 5 bases and 2 bases, there was a span of 15 bases. The CDR3 is CASSPFPGGNYGYTF. CDR3 sequence (DNA): TGTGCCAGCAGCCCCTTCCCCGGAGGCAACTATGGCTACACCTTC.

The chain joins TRBV25-1 to TRBJ2-7, with TRBD2 matching 7 bases. J lost 3 bases, V lost 4 bases, and 6 bases had no gene match. The CDR3 runs 14 residues. CDR1 and CDR2 from the germline V gene are MGHDK and SYGVNS. CDR3 DNA sequence: TGTGCCAGCAGTGGCGCGGGAGCCATCTACGAGCAGTACTTC. Encoded protein: CASSGAGAIYEQYF.

The chain links TRBV7-9 to TRBJ2-3; 8 bases are shared with TRBD2. Germline CDR1 and CDR2: SEHNR and FQNEAQ (reference sequence). With 5 bases clipped from V and 3 bases from J, the junction kept 1 base outside the gene matches. This CDR3 region has 13 residues. The CDR3: CASSPGGTDTQYF. In DNA form, the CDR3 reads TGTGCCAGCAGCCCGGGAGGGACAGATACGCAGTATTTT.

The J gene is TRBJ2-5, the V gene TRBV11-2, with 8 bases fitting TRBD2. Germline V CDR1 and CDR2: SGHAT, FQNNGV. The CDR3 length is 15 residues. J lost 5 bases, V lost 4 bases, and 9 bases had no gene match. The chain's CDR3 is CASSWAGGGVETQYF. CDR3 bases: TGTGCCAGCAGCTGGGCCGGGGGGGGCGTGGAGACCCAGTACTTC.

The V call is TRBV12-5, the J call TRBJ2-5, with 7 bases aligning to TRBD2. V trimming: 2 bases; J trimming: 2 bases; junction bases outside the gene matches: 5. The CDR3 sequence is 15 residues long. The germline V gene has CDR1 LGHNT and CDR2 FRNRAP. The CDR3 loop reads CASGLRGAGQETQYF. CDR3 DNA: TGTGCTAGTGGTTTGCGGGGAGCGGGACAAGAGACCCAGTACTTC.

The CDR3 nucleotides are TGTGCCAGTAGTATTCCGGGACAGGGCTTCCCAGATACGCAGTATTTT. It is translated as CASSIPGQGFPDTQYF. The V call is TRBV19, the J call TRBJ2-3; 9 bases match TRBD1. Unmatched junction bases numbered 8, after V lost 3 bases and J lost 4 bases. Germline V CDR1 and CDR2: LNHDA, SQIVND (reference sequence). CDR3 length equals 16 residues.

The chain couples TRBV19 to TRBJ1-1; 7 positions match TRBD1. Trimming removed 7 bases from V and 8 bases from J; junction bases left unmatched: 16. The CDR3 contains 15 residues. The germline V gene has CDR1 LNHDA and CDR2 SQIVND (reference sequence). The CDR3 coding sequence is TGTGCCAGTAATGAGCCTGTCACCGGACAGGACGAAGCTTTCTTT. This codes for CASNEPVTGQDEAFF.

J is TRBJ1-1 and V is TRBV27; 9 nucleotides agree with TRBD1. V dropped 5 bases and J dropped 10; count of bases not matched to a gene: 5. Germline V gene lookup returns CDR1 MNHEY and CDR2 SMNVEV (reference sequence). This CDR3 has 12 amino acids. The CDR3 DNA follows: TGTGCCAGCAGTCTCGGACAGGGGCGAGCTTTCTTT. It encodes CASSLGQGRAFF.

The chain links TRBV7-6 to TRBJ1-1, with D perhaps matching TRBD1 (5 bases). Per germline, CDR1 SGHVS and CDR2 FNYEAQ. Trimming stripped 5 bases from V and 1 base from J, with 11 bases between. The CDR3 length is 14 residues. CDR3 sequence: CASSQTGWNTEAFF. The CDR3 bases are TGTGCCAGCAGCCAAACAGGATGGAACACTGAAGCTTTCTTT.

To note about this clone: Other DNA sequences in this specimen translate into the identical CDR3. The V gene is TRBV5-4, the J gene TRBJ2-7; 7 bases align to TRBD1. CDR1 is SGHNT and CDR2 is YYREEE in the germline V gene (reference sequence). Trimming at V came to 1 base and at J to 2 bases, leaving 3 bases not matched to a gene. The CDR3 loop spans 14 amino acids. CDR3 protein: CASSLQGGTYEQYF. The CDR3 region has the DNA TGTGCCAGCAGCTTGCAAGGGGGCACCTACGAGCAGTACTTC.